A single sample is the source of the 19 T cell receptor beta chains below, sequenced in a study of identical twins. One entry per CDR3 protein results from TCRdb running MiXCR on the 5' RACE reads. The sample gives fewer than 250,000 distinct CDR3 sequences, approximately 8.3% of which show up once; 1.9% is in the top ten. These data also featured in a second study, about yellow fever vaccine responses in identical twins.

Material for sequencing was memory (CD45RO+) T cells sorted from blood. Receptors originate from a woman between 18 and 29 years old in good health.

The rearrangement uses TRBV20-1 and TRBJ2-2; 9 nucleotides agree with TRBD2. Germline lookup yields CDR1 DFQATT and CDR2 SNEGSKA (reference sequence). The CDR3 is 15 amino acids. Trimming removed 1 base from V and 5 bases from J; junction bases left unmatched: 5. The CDR3 reads CSARGAGGGTGELFF. CDR3 nucleotide sequence: TGCAGTGCTAGAGGGGCGGGAGGGGGGACCGGGGAGCTGTTTTTT.

The chain employs TRBV3-1 and TRBJ1-1; D unresolved. V gave up 4 bases and J gave up 1 base, with 10 bases separating them. The CDR3 totals 14 residues. Germline V gene sequence: CDR1 LGHDT, CDR2 YNNKEL (reference sequence). DNA of the CDR3: TGTGCCAGCAGCCCCACAAGGGAGAACACTGAAGCTTTCTTT. It yields the protein CASSPTRENTEAFF.

This clonotype has only a few counts. Mismatch with germline at one junction end may stem from a read error. Here the CDR3 reads CASSYRDQETQYF. For the CDR3, the DNA is TGTGCCAGCAGTTACAGGGACCAGGAGACCCAGTACTTC. J is TRBJ2-5 and V is TRBV6-2 or TRBV6-3; D may correspond to TRBD1 or TRBD2 (5 bases each). CDR1 is MNHEY, CDR2 SVGEGT, per germline. The CDR3 runs 13 residues.

V usage is TRBV2 and J usage is TRBJ2-1; 14 nucleotides match TRBD2. Germline lookup yields CDR1 SNHLY and CDR2 FYNNEI. J was trimmed by 11 bases and V by 6 bases; bases with no gene match: 3. This CDR3 comprises 13 residues. The CDR3 sequence: CASSGTSGGKQFF. The CDR3 DNA sequence: TGTGCCAGCAGCGGGACTAGCGGGGGTAAGCAGTTCTTC.

The genes are TRBV20-1 and TRBJ2-5; no clear D. The length of the CDR3 is 13 residues. Trimming stripped 6 bases from V and 4 bases from J, with 15 bases between. Germline V gene lookup returns CDR1 DFQATT and CDR2 SNEGSKA (reference sequence). CDR3 residues: CSAHGQAGETQYF. Written as DNA, the CDR3 is TGCAGTGCGCACGGGCAAGCAGGAGAGACCCAGTACTTC.

The sample holds a few counts of this clonotype. CDR3 DNA: TGTGCTAGTGGACAAAACGGGTACGAGCAGTACTTC. Residues: CASGQNGYEQYF. This chain uses TRBV12-5 with TRBJ2-7; D gene uncertain. CDR1 LGHNT and CDR2 FRNRAP come from the germline V gene. The length of the CDR3 is 12 residues. Deletions cut 6 bases from V and 4 bases from J, with 10 bases between.

This chain connects TRBV12-3 or TRBV12-4 to TRBJ2-3; D may correspond to TRBD1 or TRBD2 (6 bases each). The length of the CDR3 is 18 residues. CDR3 DNA sequence: TGTACCATCAGTTTAGGCCCCCAAGGGGGAGGCGCCACAGATACGCAGTATTTT. Protein: CTISLGPQGGGATDTQYF.

In its sample, this clonotype was seen many times. This rearrangement joins TRBV12-3 or TRBV12-4 to TRBJ2-1; D possibly corresponds to TRBD2 (6 bases). V was pared by 6 bases and J by 10 bases, with 22 bases between. The CDR3 is 15 amino acids. The CDR3, as DNA: TGTGCCAGCAGAAATAGCGGCACCGTCCTTATGGAGCAGTTCTTC. Its protein product is CASRNSGTVLMEQFF.

This clonotype was seen ten or more times. The J gene is TRBJ1-1, the V gene TRBV4-3; D gene unclear. With 0 bases removed from V and 3 bases from J, the gap between germline ends came to 5 bases. The CDR3 runs 13 residues. Germline V gives CDR1 LGHNA, CDR2 YSLEER. CDR3 sequence: CASSQDLDTEAFF. The CDR3 region has the DNA TGCGCCAGCAGCCAAGACCTGGACACTGAAGCTTTCTTT.

This chain connects TRBV29-1 to TRBJ2-5; tentative D call: TRBD1 (6 bases). CDR1 is SQVTM and CDR2 is ANQGSEA in the germline V gene. The CDR3 totals 12 residues. V lost 1 base and J lost 5, with 8 bases in between. The CDR3 loop reads CSVEGDRETQYF. CDR3 coding DNA: TGCAGCGTTGAAGGTGACAGGGAGACCCAGTACTTC.

This chain connects TRBV19 to TRBJ2-3, with 9 bases aligning to TRBD2. Germline trimming cut 10 bases from V and 0 bases from J; bases unmatched to any gene: 8. This CDR3 has 15 amino acids. CDR1 and CDR2 from the germline V gene are LNHDA and SQIVND (reference sequence). In DNA form, the CDR3 reads TGTGCCACGAAAAGCGGGAGGCAAAGCACAGATACGCAGTATTTT. This gives the protein CATKSGRQSTDTQYF.

In this sample, this clonotype turned up a few times. The chain carries TRBV20-1 and TRBJ2-7, with TRBD1 as a possible D gene (6 bases). Germline V gene lookup returns CDR1 DFQATT and CDR2 SNEGSKA (reference sequence). V lost 1 base to trimming and J lost 5 bases, with 15 bases between them. The length of the CDR3 is 14 residues. Here the CDR3 DNA reads TGCAGTGCTAGAGTGGGGACAAAGGGGCACGAGCAGTACTTC. This encodes CSARVGTKGHEQYF.

This clonotype has more than one count but fewer than ten. V usage is TRBV20-1 and J usage is TRBJ2-7; the match to TRBD1 covers 7 bases. From germline, CDR1 is DFQATT and CDR2 SNEGSKA (reference sequence). This CDR3 contains 11 residues. CDR3 in amino acids: CSPRQGSEQYF. The CDR3 nucleotides are TGCAGCCCCAGACAGGGTTCCGAGCAGTACTTC.

At least ten counts were recorded for this clonotype. V usage is TRBV2 and J usage is TRBJ2-7; 10 nucleotides match TRBD1. The V gene's germline CDR1 is SNHLY and CDR2 FYNNEI. The CDR3 runs 14 residues. V lost 7 bases, J lost 2 bases, and 5 bases stayed unmatched. The CDR3, as DNA: TGTGCCAGCACTTTAGGACAGGGGGCCTACGAGCAGTACTTC. Its protein is CASTLGQGAYEQYF.

A few counts support this clonotype. The V call is TRBV7-2, the J call TRBJ2-7; D unresolved. The V gene lost 1 base and the J gene lost 1 base, with 8 bases spanning the gap. Germline values: CDR1 SGHTA, CDR2 FQGNSA. CDR3 length: 14 amino acids. CDR3 nucleotides: TGTGCCAGCAGCTTAGAATCGCGGTCCTACGAGCAGTACTTC. It encodes CASSLESRSYEQYF.

The table lists this clonotype with many counts. The CDR3 is CASSVGGGATNEKLFF. Written as DNA, the CDR3 is TGTGCCAGCAGCGTCGGCGGGGGGGCAACTAATGAAAAACTGTTTTTT. The V call is TRBV7-9, the J call TRBJ1-4, with D possibly TRBD1 on 5 matching bases. V shed 5 bases and J shed 0 bases, with 13 bases lying between them. This CDR3 region has 16 residues. From germline, CDR1 is SEHNR and CDR2 FQNEAQ (reference sequence).

The table lists this clonotype with a few counts. The genes are TRBV20-1 and TRBJ2-5; TRBD1 is a possible D gene (6 bases). The length of the CDR3 is 12 residues. Germline loops: CDR1 DFQATT, CDR2 SNEGSKA (reference sequence). V was pared by 6 bases and J by 1 base, with 9 bases between. CDR3 residues: CSATGIQETQYF. CDR3 nucleotides: TGCAGTGCCACAGGGATCCAAGAGACCCAGTACTTC.

This clonotype has ten or more counts. V is TRBV6-2 or TRBV6-3 and J is TRBJ2-1; D might be TRBD2 (5 bases). The germline gives CDR1 MNHEY, CDR2 SVGEGT. Trimming shortened V by 1 base and J by 8 bases, and 15 bases separated the two germline ends. The CDR3 totals 15 residues. Written as DNA, the CDR3 is TGTGCCAGCAGTTACTTGCCAGCGGATTTAGATGAGCAGTTCTTC. Amino acids: CASSYLPADLDEQFF.

This clonotype showed up many times. The chain couples TRBV5-1 to TRBJ2-1; 14 bases agree with TRBD2. CDR3 length: 16 residues. V was pared by 4 bases and J by 4 bases, with 4 bases of the junction left unmatched. Per germline, CDR1 SGHRS and CDR2 YFSETQ. CDR3 DNA sequence: TGCGCCAGCAGCCCGGGGACTAGCGGGGGATACAATGAGCAGTTCTTC. Encoded protein: CASSPGTSGGYNEQFF.